The source of this TCR beta chain is a study of molecular identifiers for immune sequencing clone quantification. TCRdb re-analysed the PCR reads in MiXCR, keeping a single row per CDR3 protein. Of about 630,000 distinct CDR3 sequences in the sample, around 25% are singletons; the top ten hold about 0.84%. This clonotype has ten or more counts. The antigen remains undetermined. Sorting defined naive CD8 T cells as CD8+CD4-CCR7+CD45RA+. Overall study results and limits: Clone sizes could be underestimated for highly expanded clones when identical TCR molecules share a barcode.

Germline V CDR1 and CDR2: KGHSH, LQKENI. After removal of 5 bases from V and 4 bases from J, the junction contained 7 bases not matched to a gene. The CDR3 sequence is 15 residues long. The V and J genes are TRBV18 and TRBJ2-7; 11 positions agree with TRBD1. The clonotype comes from a human donor in good health. Some libraries in this study had Jurkat cell RNA spiked in. Sequencing was carried out using naive CD8+ T cells from blood, with Jurkat cell RNA spiked in. The subset is: FACS-sorted CD8+CD4-CCR7+CD45RA+ naive T cells. Here the CDR3 reads CASSTSGTGGYEQYF. The CDR3 DNA follows: TGTGCCAGCTCAACATCCGGGACAGGGGGTTACGAGCAGTACTTC.